Described below is a single TCR beta chain sequence and its context. Its specificity is not known. Repertoires were generated with immunoSEQ multiplex PCR, while TCRdb's copy carries only in-frame clones and drops some. The sample has 150,000 to 200,000 clones, 85% to 95% seen once. Pooled samples include second doses given at about 4 or 12 weeks. This CDR3 region has 14 residues. Trimming removed 1 base from V and 4 bases from J, with 10 bases in between. Germline-derived CDR1 and CDR2 are MGHRA and YSYEKL. This record comes from a study of T cell responses to AZD1222 COVID-19 vaccine. Points from the study as a whole: It was only after the peak T cell response that any repertoires were sampled. It was only 6 or 7 AZD1222 recipients who were seropositive at baseline.

The sequence derives from an adult who received the AZD1222 COVID-19 vaccine. The specimen comprised peripheral blood, sampled 28 days after the second AZD1222 dose. The V gene is TRBV4-1, the J gene TRBJ1-1; D ambiguous. The CDR3 spells CASSQVGRGTEAFF. Written as DNA, the CDR3 is TGCGCCAGCAGCCAAGTCGGTCGGGGCACTGAAGCTTTCTTT.